This T cell receptor beta chain was identified in a study of sequential checkpoint blockade in melanoma. Across the study: DNA from around 90 pretreatment tumor samples underwent TCRβ immunosequencing. Under 25 patients had matched tumor biopsies before treatment and at week 13 after nivolumab or ipilimumab alone.

This clone was seen a few times. Its target is not known. Specified treatment: randomized to nivolumab then ipilimumab (arm A) or the reverse (arm B). The CDR3 contains 16 residues. The V gene's germline CDR1 is SGHNT and CDR2 YENEEA. The ends were cut back, 5 bases at V and 0 bases at J, with 16 bases in the middle. Measured with immunoSEQ multiplex PCR; TCRdb has only the in-frame clones, and not every one. The table records under 7,000 clones, 15% to 20% of them present only once. Study observations and caveats: Patients with week-13 increases in T-cell fraction and clonality benefited about 30 times more often.

Sequenced material: tumor tissue (inferred from file names), taken from a patient given nivolumab and ipilimumab in sequence. This receptor was obtained from a human donor with melanoma. The rearrangement uses TRBV11-3 and TRBJ2-5; D may be TRBD1 or TRBD2 (7 bases each). CDR3 sequence reads: CASSPPGGGNQETQYF. The CDR3, as DNA: TGTGCCAGCAGCCCCCCAGGGGGAGGGAACCAAGAGACCCAGTACTTC.